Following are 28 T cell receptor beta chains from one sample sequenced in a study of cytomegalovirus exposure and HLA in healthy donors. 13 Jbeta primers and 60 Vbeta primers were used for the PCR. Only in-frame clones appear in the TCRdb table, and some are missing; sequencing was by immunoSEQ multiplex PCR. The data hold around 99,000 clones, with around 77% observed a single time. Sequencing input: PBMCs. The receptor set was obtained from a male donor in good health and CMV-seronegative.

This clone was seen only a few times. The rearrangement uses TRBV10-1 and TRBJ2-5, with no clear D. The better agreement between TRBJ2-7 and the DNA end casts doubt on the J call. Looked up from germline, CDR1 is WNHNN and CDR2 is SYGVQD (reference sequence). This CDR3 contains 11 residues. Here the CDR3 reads CASSDLYEQYF. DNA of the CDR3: TGCGCCAGCAGTGACCTCTACGAGCAGTACTTC.

The CDR3 reads CASTNRVGEQYF. In nucleotides, the CDR3 is TGCGCCAGCACTAACAGGGTTGGCGAGCAGTACTTC. This chain links TRBV5-1 with TRBJ2-7, with D possibly being TRBD1 (6 bases). Trimming stripped 6 bases from V and 6 bases from J, with 13 bases between. Looked up from germline, CDR1 is SGHRS and CDR2 is YFSETQ. This CDR3 has 12 residues.

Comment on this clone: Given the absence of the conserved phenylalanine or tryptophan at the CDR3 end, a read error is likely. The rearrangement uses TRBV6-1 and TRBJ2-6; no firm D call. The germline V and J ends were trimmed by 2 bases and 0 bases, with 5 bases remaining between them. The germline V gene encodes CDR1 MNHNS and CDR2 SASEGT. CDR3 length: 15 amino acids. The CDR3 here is CASSETNSGANVLTV. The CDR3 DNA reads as TGTGCCAGCAGTGAAACAAACTCTGGGGCCAACGTCCTGACTGTC.

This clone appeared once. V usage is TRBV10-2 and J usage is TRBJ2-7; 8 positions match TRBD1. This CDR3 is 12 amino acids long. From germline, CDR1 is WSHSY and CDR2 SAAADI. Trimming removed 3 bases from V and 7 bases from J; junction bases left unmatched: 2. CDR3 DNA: TGCGCCAGCAGTGACAGGGGGCTGGAGCAGTACTTC. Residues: CASSDRGLEQYF.

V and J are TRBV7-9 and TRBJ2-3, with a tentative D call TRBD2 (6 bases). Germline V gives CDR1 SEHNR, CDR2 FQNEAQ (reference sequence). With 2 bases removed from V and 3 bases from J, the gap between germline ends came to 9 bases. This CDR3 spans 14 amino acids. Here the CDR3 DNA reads TGTGCCAGCAGCTTATGGGAGGAGACAGATACGCAGTATTTT. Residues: CASSLWEETDTQYF.

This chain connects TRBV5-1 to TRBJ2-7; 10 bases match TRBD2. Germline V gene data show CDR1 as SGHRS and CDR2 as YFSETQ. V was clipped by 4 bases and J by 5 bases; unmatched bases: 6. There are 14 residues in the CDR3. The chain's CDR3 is CASSPSGSRDEQYF. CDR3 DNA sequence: TGCGCCAGCAGCCCTAGCGGGAGTCGGGACGAGCAGTACTTC.

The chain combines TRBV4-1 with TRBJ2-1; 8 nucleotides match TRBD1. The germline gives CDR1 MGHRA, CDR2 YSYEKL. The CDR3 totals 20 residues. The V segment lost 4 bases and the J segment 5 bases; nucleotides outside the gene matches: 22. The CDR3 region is CASSPLIGHLDRGGHNEQFF. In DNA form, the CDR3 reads TGCGCCAGCAGCCCGCTTATCGGGCACCTTGACAGGGGAGGACACAATGAGCAGTTCTTC.

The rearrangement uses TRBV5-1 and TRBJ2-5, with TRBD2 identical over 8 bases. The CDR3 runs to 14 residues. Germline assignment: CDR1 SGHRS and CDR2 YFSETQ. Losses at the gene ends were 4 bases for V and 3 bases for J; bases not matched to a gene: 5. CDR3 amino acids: CASSQISGEETQYF. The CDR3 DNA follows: TGCGCCAGCAGCCAAATTAGCGGGGAAGAGACCCAGTACTTC.

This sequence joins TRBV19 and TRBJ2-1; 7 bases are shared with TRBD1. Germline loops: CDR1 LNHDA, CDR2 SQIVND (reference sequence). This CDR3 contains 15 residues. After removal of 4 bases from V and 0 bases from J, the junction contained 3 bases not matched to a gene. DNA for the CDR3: TGTGCCAGTAGTAGACAGGGTAGCTCCTACAATGAGCAGTTCTTC. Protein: CASSRQGSSYNEQFF.

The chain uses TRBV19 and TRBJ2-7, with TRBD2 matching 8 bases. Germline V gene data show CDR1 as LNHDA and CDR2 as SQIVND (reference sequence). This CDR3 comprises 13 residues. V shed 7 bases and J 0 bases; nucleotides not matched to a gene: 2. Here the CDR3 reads CASKLADSYEQYF. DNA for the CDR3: TGTGCCAGTAAACTAGCGGACTCCTACGAGCAGTACTTC.

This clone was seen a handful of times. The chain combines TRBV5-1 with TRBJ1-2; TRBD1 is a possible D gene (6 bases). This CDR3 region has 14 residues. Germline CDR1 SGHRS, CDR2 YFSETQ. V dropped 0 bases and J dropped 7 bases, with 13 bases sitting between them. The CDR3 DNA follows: TGCGCCAGCAGCTTGGAAGGCAGGGGCGGTGGCTACACCTTC. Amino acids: CASSLEGRGGGYTF.

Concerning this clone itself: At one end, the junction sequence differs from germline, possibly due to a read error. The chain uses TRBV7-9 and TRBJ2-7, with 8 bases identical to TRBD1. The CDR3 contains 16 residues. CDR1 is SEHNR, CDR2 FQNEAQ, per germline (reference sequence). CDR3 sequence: CASSPRQGRTSYGQYF. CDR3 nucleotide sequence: TGTGCCAGCAGCCCAAGACAGGGGCGAACCTCCTACGGGCAGTACTTC.

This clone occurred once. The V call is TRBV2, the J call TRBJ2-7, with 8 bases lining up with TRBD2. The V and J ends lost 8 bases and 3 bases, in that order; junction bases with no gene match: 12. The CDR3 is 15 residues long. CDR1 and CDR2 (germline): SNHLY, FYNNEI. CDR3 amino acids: CASELGTSDYYEQYF. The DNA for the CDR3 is TGTGCCAGCGAGCTCGGGACTAGTGATTACTACGAGCAGTACTTC.

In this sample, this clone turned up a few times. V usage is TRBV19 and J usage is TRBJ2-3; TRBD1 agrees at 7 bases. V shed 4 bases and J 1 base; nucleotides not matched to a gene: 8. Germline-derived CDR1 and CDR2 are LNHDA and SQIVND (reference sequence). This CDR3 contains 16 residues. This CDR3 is CASSKGQNPGTDTQYF. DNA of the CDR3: TGTGCCAGTAGTAAGGGACAGAACCCAGGCACAGATACGCAGTATTTT.

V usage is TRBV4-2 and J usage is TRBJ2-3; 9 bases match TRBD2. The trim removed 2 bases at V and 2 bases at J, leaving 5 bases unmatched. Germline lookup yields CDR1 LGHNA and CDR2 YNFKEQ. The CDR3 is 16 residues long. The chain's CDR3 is CASSQKASGITDTQYF. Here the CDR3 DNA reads TGTGCCAGCAGCCAAAAGGCTAGCGGGATCACAGATACGCAGTATTTT.

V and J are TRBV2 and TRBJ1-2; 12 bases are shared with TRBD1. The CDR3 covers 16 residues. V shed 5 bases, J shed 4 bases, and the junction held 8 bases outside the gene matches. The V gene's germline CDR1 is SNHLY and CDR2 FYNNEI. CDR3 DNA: TGTGCCAGCAGTCTCACCGGGACAGGGGGCCTCTATGGCTACACCTTC. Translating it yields CASSLTGTGGLYGYTF.

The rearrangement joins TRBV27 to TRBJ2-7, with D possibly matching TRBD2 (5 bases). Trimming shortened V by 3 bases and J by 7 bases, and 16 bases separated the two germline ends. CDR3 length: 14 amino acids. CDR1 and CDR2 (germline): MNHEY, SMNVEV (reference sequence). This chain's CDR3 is CASSFRQRSGEQYF. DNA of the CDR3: TGTGCCAGCAGTTTTCGGCAGAGGTCGGGGGAGCAGTACTTC.

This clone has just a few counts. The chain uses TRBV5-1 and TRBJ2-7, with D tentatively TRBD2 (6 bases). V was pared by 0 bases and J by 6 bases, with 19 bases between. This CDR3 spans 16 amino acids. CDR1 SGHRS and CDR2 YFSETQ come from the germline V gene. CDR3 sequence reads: CASSLGGTSRFGEQYF. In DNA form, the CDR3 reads TGCGCCAGCAGCTTGGGCGGGACTTCCAGATTCGGCGAGCAGTACTTC.

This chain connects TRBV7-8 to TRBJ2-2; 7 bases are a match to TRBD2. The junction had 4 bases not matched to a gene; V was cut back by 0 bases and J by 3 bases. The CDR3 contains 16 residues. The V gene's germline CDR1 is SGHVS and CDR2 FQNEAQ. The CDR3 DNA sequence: TGTGCCAGCAGCTTAGCGGGGGGGTCGTACACCGGGGAGCTGTTTTTT. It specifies CASSLAGGSYTGELFF.

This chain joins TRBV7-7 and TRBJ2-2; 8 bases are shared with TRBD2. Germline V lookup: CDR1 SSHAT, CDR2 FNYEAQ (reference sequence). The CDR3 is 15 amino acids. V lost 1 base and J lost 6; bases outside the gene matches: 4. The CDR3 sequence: CASSLGGTRSGELFF. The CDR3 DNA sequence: TGTGCCAGCAGCTTAGGAGGGACTAGATCCGGGGAGCTGTTTTTT.

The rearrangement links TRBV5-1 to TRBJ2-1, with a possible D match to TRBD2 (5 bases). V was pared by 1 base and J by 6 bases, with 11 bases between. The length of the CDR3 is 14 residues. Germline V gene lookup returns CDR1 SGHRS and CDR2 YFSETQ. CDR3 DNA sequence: TGCGCCAGCAGCTTGTCGGCTAGCCCCAATGAGCAGTTCTTC. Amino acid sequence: CASSLSASPNEQFF. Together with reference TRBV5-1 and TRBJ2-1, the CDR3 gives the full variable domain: KAGVTQTPRYLIKTRGQQVTLSCSPISGHRSVSWYQQTPGQGLQFLFEYFSETQRNKGNFPGRFSGRQFSNSRSEMNVSTLELGDSALYLCASSLSASPNEQFFGPGTRLTVL.

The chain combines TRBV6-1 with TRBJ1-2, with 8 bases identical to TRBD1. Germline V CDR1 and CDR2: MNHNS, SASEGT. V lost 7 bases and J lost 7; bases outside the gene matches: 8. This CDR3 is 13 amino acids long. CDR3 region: CASTYQGALGYTF. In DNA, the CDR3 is TGTGCCAGCACCTATCAGGGGGCCCTTGGCTACACCTTC.

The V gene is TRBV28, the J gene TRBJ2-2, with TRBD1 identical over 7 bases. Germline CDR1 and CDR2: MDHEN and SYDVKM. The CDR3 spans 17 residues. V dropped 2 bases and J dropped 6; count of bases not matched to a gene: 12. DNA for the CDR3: TGTGCCAGCAGTTTAGAGACAGGGAAGAGTGTGGCCGGGGAGCTGTTTTTT. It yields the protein CASSLETGKSVAGELFF.

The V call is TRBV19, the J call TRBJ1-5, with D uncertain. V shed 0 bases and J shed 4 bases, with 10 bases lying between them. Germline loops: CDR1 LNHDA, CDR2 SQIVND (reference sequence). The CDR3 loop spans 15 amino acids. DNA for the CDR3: TGTGCCAGTAGTATAGATGGAACAGAGAATCAGCCCCAGCATTTT. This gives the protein CASSIDGTENQPQHF.

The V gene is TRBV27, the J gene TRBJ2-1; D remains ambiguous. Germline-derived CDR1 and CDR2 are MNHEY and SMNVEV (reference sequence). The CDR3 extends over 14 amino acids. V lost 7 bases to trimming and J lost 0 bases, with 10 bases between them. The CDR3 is CASKLESSYNEQFF. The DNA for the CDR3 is TGTGCCAGCAAACTCGAGAGCTCCTACAATGAGCAGTTCTTC.

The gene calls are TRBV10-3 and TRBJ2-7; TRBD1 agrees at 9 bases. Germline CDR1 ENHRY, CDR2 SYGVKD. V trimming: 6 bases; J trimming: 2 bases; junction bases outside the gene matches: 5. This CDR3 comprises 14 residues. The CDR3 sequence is CAIRGQGLAYEQYF. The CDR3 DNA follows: TGTGCCATCAGGGGACAGGGTTTGGCCTACGAGCAGTACTTC.

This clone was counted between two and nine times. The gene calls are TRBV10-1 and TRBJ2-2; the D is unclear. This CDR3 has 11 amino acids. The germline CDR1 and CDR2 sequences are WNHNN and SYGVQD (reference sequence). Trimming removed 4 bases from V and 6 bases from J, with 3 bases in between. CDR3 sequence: CASSGPGELFF. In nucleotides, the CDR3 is TGCGCCAGCAGTGGGCCCGGGGAGCTGTTTTTT.

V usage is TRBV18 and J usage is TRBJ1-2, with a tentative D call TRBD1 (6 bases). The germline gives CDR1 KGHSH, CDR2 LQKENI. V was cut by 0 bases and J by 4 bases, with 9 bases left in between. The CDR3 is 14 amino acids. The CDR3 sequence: CASSPPGDIYGYTF. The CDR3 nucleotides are TGTGCCAGCTCACCACCCGGGGACATCTATGGCTACACCTTC.